What follows is one T cell receptor (beta chain) and its context. This sample was taken from a study of blood T cell repertoires in COVID-19. Study-wide background: Whether acute or convalescent, the COVID-19 samples came from the United States, Italy and Spain.

Sequenced by immunoSEQ multiplex PCR; TCRdb stores in-frame clones only, minus some. This repertoire shows roughly 250,000 clones, about nine tenths found once; its top ten account for about 12%. V shed 1 base, J shed 0 bases, and the junction held 6 bases outside the gene matches. This CDR3 contains 15 residues. Germline CDR1 reads SQVTM; CDR2 reads ANQGSEA. The sample comprised peripheral blood. The chain links TRBV29-1 to TRBJ2-7, with 7 bases identical to TRBD2. The receptor was isolated from a woman aged 25 to 45 with COVID-19, enrolled during active disease. Here the CDR3 reads CSVEGVGGSSYEQYF. CDR3 in DNA: TGCAGCGTTGAAGGAGTCGGGGGGAGCTCCTACGAGCAGTACTTC.